Described below is a single T cell receptor (beta chain) sequence and its context. What it binds is unknown. The sample originates from a study of T cells in localized non-small cell lung cancer. Lung tissue at least 2 cm from the tumor margin was confirmed free of atypia. The CDR3 consists of 15 residues. The V and J ends lost 3 bases and 2 bases, in that order; junction bases with no gene match: 6. Germline-derived CDR1 and CDR2 are KGHSH and LQKENI. General observations from the study: Longer overall survival accompanied higher blood T cell density. Tumor trailed uninvolved adjacent lung in T cell clonality, which peaked there.

Here immunoSEQ multiplex PCR was the method, and the copy in TCRdb shows in-frame clones only, minus some. The repertoire has around 1,100 clones, approximately 34% of them found once; the top ten carry 11% to 15%. The receptor comes from a man aged 40 to 70 with stage III lung adenocarcinoma. The sequenced sample was normal lung tissue next to the tumor, obtained before any cancer treatment. The V gene is TRBV18, the J gene TRBJ1-2; the match to TRBD1 covers 7 bases. This chain's CDR3 is CASSPPGQSNYGYTF. CDR3 DNA sequence: TGTGCCAGCTCACCGCCGGGACAGTCAAACTATGGCTACACCTTC.